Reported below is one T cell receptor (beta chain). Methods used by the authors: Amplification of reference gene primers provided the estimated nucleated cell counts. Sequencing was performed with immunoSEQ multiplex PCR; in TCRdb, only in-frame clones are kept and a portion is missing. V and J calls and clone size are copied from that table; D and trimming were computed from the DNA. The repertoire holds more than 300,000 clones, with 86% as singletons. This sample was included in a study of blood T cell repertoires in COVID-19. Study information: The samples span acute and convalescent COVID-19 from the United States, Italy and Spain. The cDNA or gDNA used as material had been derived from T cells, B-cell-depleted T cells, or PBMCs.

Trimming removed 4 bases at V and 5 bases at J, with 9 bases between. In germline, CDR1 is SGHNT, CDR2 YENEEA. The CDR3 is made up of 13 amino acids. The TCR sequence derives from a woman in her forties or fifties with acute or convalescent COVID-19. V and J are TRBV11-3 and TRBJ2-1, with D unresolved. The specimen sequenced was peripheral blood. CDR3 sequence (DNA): TGTGCCAGCAGCTCTACTGGTAACAATGAGCAGTTCTTC. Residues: CASSSTGNNEQFF.